These 3 T cell receptor beta chains originate from one sample sequenced in a study of regulatory T cells in long-lasting Graves disease. Time point here: newly diagnosed GD, antithyroid drugs for less than 3 months. PBMC-derived RNA was used for the TCR library. With iRepertoire HTBI primers and Arm-PCR of CDR3 regions, TCR beta libraries were built. TCRdb called the multiplex PCR reads again in MiXCR, with one record for every CDR3 protein. The sample has about 420,000 distinct CDR3 sequences; less than 20% are singletons. The same data also contributed to another study, on T cells in Graves' hyperthyroidism and ophthalmopathy.

This material consisted of peripheral blood mononuclear cells (PBMCs), taken at new diagnosis, from a patient treated with antithyroid drugs. These receptors all come from a woman aged 18-30 years with Graves disease.

Details on this clonotype: This clone may be a read error of a much larger clone one base away. This chain links TRBV6-5 with TRBJ1-1; perhaps TRBD1 as D (5 bases). The germline V gene encodes CDR1 MNHEY and CDR2 SVGAGI. There are 16 residues in the CDR3. The CDR3 is CTSSYSRQRPDTEAFF. As DNA, the CDR3 is TGTACCAGCAGTTACTCGCGACAGCGACCCGACACTGAAGCTTTCTTT.

In the case of this clonotype: A much larger clone lies a single base off, so this may be a read error. CDR3 loop: CASSYALRGNEQYF. The CDR3, as DNA: TGTGCCAGCAGTTACGCGCTTAGAGGCAATGAGCAGTACTTC. J is TRBJ2-7 and V is TRBV6-5; no clear D gene. V lost 2 bases and J lost 7, with 15 bases in between. Germline V CDR1 and CDR2: MNHEY, SVGAGI. The CDR3 extends over 14 amino acids.

A few counts support this clonotype. The chain links TRBV19 to TRBJ1-1, with a weak D call TRBD1 (6 bases). Germline lookup yields CDR1 LNHDA and CDR2 SQIVND (reference sequence). The CDR3 has 14 residues. The V end lost 11 bases, the J end lost 6 bases, and 22 bases lay between the germline ends. The CDR3 nucleotides read TGTGCCGCGTCCGAGTTGGGGGCAGAGCCTGAAGCTTTCTTT. Protein: CAASELGAEPEAFF.